This T cell receptor (beta chain) appears in the sequencing data of a study of blood T cell repertoires in COVID-19. Background on the study: Whether acute or convalescent, the COVID-19 samples came from the United States, Italy and Spain. T cells, B-cell-depleted T cells, or PBMCs supplied cDNA or gDNA.

Per the original methods: The assay estimated nucleated cells by amplifying reference gene primers. TCRdb's copy holds only in-frame clones and misses some; the assay was immunoSEQ multiplex PCR. V and J calls and clone size are given by that table; D and trimming were obtained from the DNA. The sample lists over 250,000 clones; around 87% were seen once. Comments on this clone: Other DNA sequences within the sample encode an identical CDR3.

V lost 5 bases and J lost 2, with 5 bases in between. The CDR3 length is 12 residues. Germline-derived CDR1 and CDR2 are MDHEN and SYDVKM. The TCR sequence derives from a woman between 50 and 59 years old with acute or convalescent COVID-19. The rearrangement links TRBV28 to TRBJ2-3; D unclear. Source material: peripheral blood. The CDR3 loop is CASSLSTDTQYF. The CDR3, as DNA: TGTGCCAGCAGTCTCTCCACAGATACGCAGTATTTT.